This T cell receptor (beta chain) was profiled in a study of blood T cells in healthy people across ages. Study-level background: Per two T cells, about one barcoded beta molecule was captured through template switching. Points from the study as a whole: It was found that TCR beta diversity correlated strongly with the percentage of naive T cells.

The table lists this clonotype with many counts. Its antigen is unknown. With a J-beta primer mix and a sample-barcoded 5' primer, a second PCR ran about 7 to 11 cycles. Every sample produced at least 2.5 million CDR3-containing paired-end reads. One entry per CDR3 protein, called by TCRdb with MiXCR from the 5' RACE reads. Here the sample spans fewer than 1,000,000 distinct CDR3 sequences, around half being singletons. Peripheral blood was drawn, about 9.1 milliliters per donor. Losses at the gene ends were 6 bases for V and 4 bases for J; bases not matched to a gene: 7. This CDR3 spans 16 amino acids. Germline CDR1 and CDR2: DFQATT and SNEGSKA (reference sequence).

The sequence came from a man at least 80 years old in good health. The source material was blood. V gene TRBV20-1 combines with J gene TRBJ2-1; TRBD2 matches 15 bases. CDR3 protein: CSAPGLAGGLYNEQFF. In DNA form, the CDR3 reads TGCAGTGCCCCCGGACTAGCGGGAGGGCTTTACAATGAGCAGTTCTTC.